Described below is a single T cell receptor beta chain sequence and its context. The antigen is undetermined. Replicate PCRs from sorted subsets contained approximately 200 ng DNA, which is 31,000 or so T cell genomes. The repertoire was sequenced with immunoSEQ multiplex PCR; TCRdb's copy has only in-frame clones and lacks some. The sample lists some 1,100,000 clones; about four fifths were seen once. This entry is derived from a study of shared clonotypes between healthy human individuals. CDR3 length: 14 residues. The germline V gene has CDR1 SQVTM and CDR2 ANQGSEA. V lost 4 bases to trimming and J lost 2 bases, with 9 bases between them. Study-wide findings and caveats: Rarefaction exposed incomplete sorted-subset sequencing despite large depth.

The chain is built from TRBV29-1 and TRBJ2-6; the D is unclear. This receptor was obtained from a man aged 18 to 30 in good health. Some clones in this sample may be carry-over from other donors' samples. The sample consisted of memory CD4+ T cells from PBMCs. Stated subset: CD45RA-negative fraction. Here the CDR3 reads CSVGVDPGANVLTF. In DNA form, the CDR3 reads TGCAGCGTTGGGGTCGACCCTGGGGCCAACGTCCTGACTTTC.